This entry lists 10 T cell receptor beta chains sequenced from one sample in a study of blood T cell repertoires in COVID-19. The data were produced by immunoSEQ multiplex PCR, yet TCRdb's version contains in-frame clones alone and is incomplete. The sample holds 150,000 or so clones, 82% seen once. Sequenced sample: PBMCs or T cells enriched from blood (not recorded which). Receptors were obtained from a man aged 55 to 70 who had recovered from COVID-19.

The chain uses TRBV2 and TRBJ1-4; TRBD1 agrees at 7 bases. This CDR3 has 14 amino acids. Per germline, CDR1 SNHLY and CDR2 FYNNEI. J gave up 12 bases and V 6 bases, and 13 bases lay outside the gene matches. CDR3: CASRSRQGRVELFF. The CDR3 DNA sequence: TGTGCCAGCAGGAGCCGACAGGGTCGGGTTGAACTGTTTTTT.

This chain connects TRBV5-1 to TRBJ2-5; no reliable D call. CDR1 SGHRS and CDR2 YFSETQ come from the germline V gene. The CDR3 length is 14 residues. Trimming left V 6 bases short and J 2 bases short, with 14 bases between. For the CDR3, the DNA is TGCGCCAGCAATCCCCCCGGTCTACAAGAGACCCAGTACTTC. This encodes CASNPPGLQETQYF.

This clone was counted a few times. V is TRBV14 and J is TRBJ2-5; 8 nucleotides align to TRBD1. The CDR3 contains 16 residues. Looked up from germline, CDR1 is SGHDN and CDR2 is FVKESK. V trimming: 1 base; J trimming: 1 base; junction bases outside the gene matches: 5. The CDR3 protein is CASSQVGQAPQETQYF. The DNA of the CDR3 is TGTGCCAGCAGCCAAGTGGGACAGGCACCCCAAGAGACCCAGTACTTC.

The chain employs TRBV4-1 and TRBJ2-7, with 9 bases that match TRBD1. V lost 3 bases, J lost 3 bases, and 9 bases stayed unmatched. CDR1 is MGHRA and CDR2 is YSYEKL in the germline V gene. The CDR3 runs to 16 residues. The CDR3, as DNA: TGCGCCAGCAGCCAGTCCCCCGGGACAGGGATCTACGAGCAGTACTTC. It yields the protein CASSQSPGTGIYEQYF.

This clone was seen only once. This chain uses TRBV7-9 with TRBJ1-6, with unresolved D. V was trimmed by 2 bases and J by 0 bases, leaving 14 bases between them. The CDR3 is 18 amino acids. Germline assignment: CDR1 SEHNR and CDR2 FQNEAQ (reference sequence). CDR3 sequence (DNA): TGTGCCAGCAGCTTACCATCGGGATCGAGCTCCTATAATTCACCCCTCCACTTT. This encodes CASSLPSGSSSYNSPLHF.

V and J are TRBV18 and TRBJ1-1; the match to TRBD1 covers 8 bases. The length of the CDR3 is 15 residues. Germline CDR1 reads KGHSH; CDR2 reads LQKENI. V shed 3 bases and J 1 base; nucleotides not matched to a gene: 4. Here the CDR3 reads CASSPRQGQNTEAFF. The CDR3 DNA sequence: TGTGCCAGCTCACCCAGACAGGGGCAGAACACTGAAGCTTTCTTT.

In its sample, this clone was seen a few times. CDR3 in DNA: TGTGCCAGCAGCCGCTCGGGACAGGGGGTGTCTGAAGCTTTCTTT. It yields the protein CASSRSGQGVSEAFF. The chain links TRBV5-4 to TRBJ1-1; TRBD1 matches 11 bases. Germline CDR1 SGHNT, CDR2 YYREEE (reference sequence). With 4 bases clipped from V and 6 bases from J, the junction kept 8 bases outside the gene matches. This CDR3 region has 15 residues. Looking up the rest from reference TRBV5-4 and TRBJ1-1 gives the full variable domain: ETGVTQSPTHLIKTRGQQVTLRCSSQSGHNTVSWYQQALGQGPQFIFQYYREEENGRGNFPPRFSGLQFPNYSSELNVNALELDDSALYLCASSRSGQGVSEAFFGQGTRLTVV.

This clone was seen a handful of times. This rearrangement joins TRBV4-1 to TRBJ2-2; D is possibly TRBD1 (5 bases). The V end was cut by 4 bases, the J end by 4 bases, with 10 bases between. CDR3 length equals 14 residues. CDR1 MGHRA and CDR2 YSYEKL come from the germline V gene. CDR3 sequence (DNA): TGCGCCAGCAGCCCCCTAGGGGTCACCGGGGAGCTGTTTTTT. It is translated as CASSPLGVTGELFF.

The chain employs TRBV28 and TRBJ1-5; 9 bases match TRBD1. Germline CDR1 MDHEN, CDR2 SYDVKM. The CDR3 runs to 14 residues. The CDR3 sequence is CAVLDRGSNQPQHF. The DNA of the CDR3 is TGTGCAGTTCTCGACAGGGGGAGCAATCAGCCCCAGCATTTT.

The chain recombines TRBV10-3 with TRBJ1-5; 7 bases map to TRBD1. Unmatched junction bases numbered 5, after V lost 0 bases and J lost 3 bases. The V gene's germline CDR1 is ENHRY and CDR2 SYGVKD. The CDR3 extends over 16 amino acids. CDR3 sequence: CAISESDRNLNQPQHF. CDR3 DNA sequence: TGTGCCATCAGTGAGTCGGACAGGAACCTCAATCAGCCCCAGCATTTT.